Sequencing of this T cell receptor (beta chain) was carried out in a study of cytomegalovirus exposure and HLA in healthy donors. Study conclusions and caveats: Earlier analysis looked at TCR beta V segments, and most were productive about 87% or about 30% of the time. Cytomegalovirus association was assigned to under 200 TCR beta chains. It was confirmed in vitro that three of the CMV-associated chains were specific for CMV antigens.

This clone was counted a few times. What it binds is unknown. 60 Vbeta and 13 Jbeta primers were used in PCR. Original methodology: As a later analysis found, there were approximately 80 million unique TCR beta chains, of which around 9.9 million were shared. Sequencing used immunoSEQ multiplex PCR; TCRdb keeps in-frame clones, though not all of them. V, J and clone size derive from that table, while D and trimming were established from the DNA sequence. This sample has some 90,000 clones, with 70% to 80% found just once. This CDR3 spans 15 amino acids. The J segment lost 6 bases and the V segment lost 1 base, leaving 2 bases of the junction unmatched. The germline CDR1 and CDR2 sequences are SGHTA and FQGNSA.

Sequenced material: PBMCs. V and J are TRBV7-2 and TRBJ2-7, with TRBD2 identical over 14 bases. The TCR originated in a man in his 60s in good health and CMV-seronegative. The CDR3 sequence is CASSLGGLAGGEQYF. The CDR3 DNA reads as TGTGCCAGCAGCTTAGGTGGACTAGCGGGGGGCGAGCAGTACTTC.